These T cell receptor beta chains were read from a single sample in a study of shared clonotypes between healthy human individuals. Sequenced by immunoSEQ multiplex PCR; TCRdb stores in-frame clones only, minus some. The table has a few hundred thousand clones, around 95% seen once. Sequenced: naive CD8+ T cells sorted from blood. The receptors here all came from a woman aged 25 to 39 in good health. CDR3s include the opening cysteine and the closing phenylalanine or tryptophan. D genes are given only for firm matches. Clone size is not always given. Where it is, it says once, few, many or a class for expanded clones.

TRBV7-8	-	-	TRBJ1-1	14	CASSLGQTGTEAFF	TGTGCCAGCAGCTTAGGTCAGACGGGCACTGAAGCTTTCTTT
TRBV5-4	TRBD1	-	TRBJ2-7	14	CASSFDRGGYEQYF	TGTGCCAGCAGCTTTGACAGGGGTGGCTACGAGCAGTACTTC
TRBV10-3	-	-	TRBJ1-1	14	CATGSGHLNTEAFF	TGTGCCACGGGGTCGGGACACTTAAACACTGAAGCTTTCTTT
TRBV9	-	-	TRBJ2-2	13	CASRSDRTGELFF	TGTGCCAGCAGAAGCGATCGCACCGGGGAGCTGTTTTTT
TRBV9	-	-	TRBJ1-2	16	CASSVAGDGFNYGYTF	TGTGCCAGCAGCGTAGCTGGAGACGGCTTTAACTATGGCTACACCTTC
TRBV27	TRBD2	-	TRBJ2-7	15	CASKTSSGAGYEQYF	TGTGCCAGCAAGACATCTAGCGGGGCAGGATACGAGCAGTACTTC
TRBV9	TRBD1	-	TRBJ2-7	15	CASSVAAGQGYEQYF	TGTGCCAGCAGCGTAGCAGCGGGACAGGGCTACGAGCAGTACTTC
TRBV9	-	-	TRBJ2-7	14	CASSVGGETYEQYF	TGTGCCAGCAGCGTAGGAGGGGAAACCTACGAGCAGTACTTC
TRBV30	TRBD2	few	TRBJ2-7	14	CAWTDVAGVSEQYF	TGTGCCTGGACTGACGTAGCGGGAGTAAGCGAGCAGTACTTC
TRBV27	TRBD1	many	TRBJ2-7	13	CASKSGTGYEQYF	TGTGCCAGCAAATCCGGGACAGGCTACGAGCAGTACTTC
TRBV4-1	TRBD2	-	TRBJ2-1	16	CASSQDGREAYNEQFF	TGCGCCAGCAGCCAAGATGGGCGGGAGGCCTACAATGAGCAGTTCTTC
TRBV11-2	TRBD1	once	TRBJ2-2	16	CASSPVGDRASGELFF	TGTGCCAGCAGCCCGGTTGGGGACAGGGCGAGCGGGGAGCTGTTTTTT
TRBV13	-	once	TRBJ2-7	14	CASSHRDRSYEQYF	TGTGCCAGCAGCCACCGGGACCGCTCCTACGAGCAGTACTTC
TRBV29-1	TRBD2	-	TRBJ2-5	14	CSVIPGLAEETQYF	TGCAGCGTTATCCCGGGACTAGCGGAAGAGACCCAGTACTTC
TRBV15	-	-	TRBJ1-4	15	CATSRDLGANEKLFF	TGTGCCACCAGCAGAGATTTAGGGGCTAATGAAAAACTGTTTTTT
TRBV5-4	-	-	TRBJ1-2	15	CASSLAAEVFYGYTF	TGTGCCAGCAGCTTGGCCGCTGAGGTTTTCTATGGCTACACCTTC
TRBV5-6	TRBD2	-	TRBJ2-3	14	CASSLGGSRDTQYF	TGTGCCAGCAGCTTGGGCGGGAGCAGGGATACGCAGTATTTT
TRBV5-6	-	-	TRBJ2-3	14	CASSLAESADTQYF	TGTGCCAGCAGCTTGGCGGAGTCGGCAGATACGCAGTATTTT
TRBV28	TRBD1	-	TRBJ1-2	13	CAITGVSGYGYTF	TGTGCCATCACAGGGGTTTCGGGCTATGGCTACACCTTC